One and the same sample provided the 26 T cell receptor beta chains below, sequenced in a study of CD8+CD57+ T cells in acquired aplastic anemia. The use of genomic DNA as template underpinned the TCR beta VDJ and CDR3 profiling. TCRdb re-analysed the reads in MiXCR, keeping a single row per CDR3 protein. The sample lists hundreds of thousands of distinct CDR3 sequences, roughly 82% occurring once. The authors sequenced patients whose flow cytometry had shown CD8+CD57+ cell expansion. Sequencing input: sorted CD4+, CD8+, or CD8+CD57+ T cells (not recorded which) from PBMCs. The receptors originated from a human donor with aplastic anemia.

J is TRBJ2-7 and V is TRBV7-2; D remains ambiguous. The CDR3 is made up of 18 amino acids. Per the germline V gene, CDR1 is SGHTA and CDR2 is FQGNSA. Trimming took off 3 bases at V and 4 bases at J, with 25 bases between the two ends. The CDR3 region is CASSFHRGRDTLYYEQYV. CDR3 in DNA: TGTGCCAGCAGCTTTCATCGAGGTCGCGATACCCTTTATTACGAGCAGTACGTC.

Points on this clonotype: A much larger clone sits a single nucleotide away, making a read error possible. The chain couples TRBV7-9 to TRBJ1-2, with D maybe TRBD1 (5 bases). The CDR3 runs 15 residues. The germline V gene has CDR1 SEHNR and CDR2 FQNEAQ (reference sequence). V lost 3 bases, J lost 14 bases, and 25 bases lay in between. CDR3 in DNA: TGTGCCAGCAGCTTTAAAGGAAGCGGGGGGAGCGATGAGACCTTC. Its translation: CASSFKGSGGSDETF.

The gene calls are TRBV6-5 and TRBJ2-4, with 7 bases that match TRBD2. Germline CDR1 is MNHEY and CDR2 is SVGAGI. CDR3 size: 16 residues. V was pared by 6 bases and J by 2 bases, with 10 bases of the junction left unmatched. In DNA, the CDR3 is TGTGCCAGCAGGGATACCGGCGGGGGTTCCAAAAACATTCAGTACTTC. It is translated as CASRDTGGGSKNIQYF.

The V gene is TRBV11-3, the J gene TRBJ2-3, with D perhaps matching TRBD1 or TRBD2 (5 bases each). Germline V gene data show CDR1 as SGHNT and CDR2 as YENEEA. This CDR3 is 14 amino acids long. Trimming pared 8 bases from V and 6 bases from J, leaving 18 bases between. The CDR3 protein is CASGDAGTADTQYF. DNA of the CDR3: TGTGCCAGCGGGGACGCGGGCACAGCCGATACGCAGTATTTT.

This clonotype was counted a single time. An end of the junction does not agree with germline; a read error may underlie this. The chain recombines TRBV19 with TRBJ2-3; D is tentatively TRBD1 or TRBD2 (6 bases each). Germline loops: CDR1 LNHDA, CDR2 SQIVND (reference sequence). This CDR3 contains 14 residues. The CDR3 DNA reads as TGTGCCAGTAGTACGGGGGCGAGTACCGGGGCGCAGTTTTTT. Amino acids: CASSTGASTGAQFF.

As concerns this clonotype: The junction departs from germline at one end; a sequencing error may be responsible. The CDR3 loop reads CASSQDALPANPEAFF. The DNA of the CDR3 is TGCGCCAGCAGCCAAGATGCCCTCCCCGCCAACCCTGAAGCTTTCTTT. The V and J genes are TRBV7-8 and TRBJ1-1; D is ambiguous. Germline V gene sequence: CDR1 SGHVS, CDR2 FQNEAQ. The CDR3 is 16 amino acids.

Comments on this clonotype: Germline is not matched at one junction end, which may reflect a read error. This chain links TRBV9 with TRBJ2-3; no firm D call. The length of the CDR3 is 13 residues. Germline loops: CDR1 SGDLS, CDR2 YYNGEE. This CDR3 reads CASGEEGVSSQSF. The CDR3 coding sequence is TGTGCCAGCGGGGAAGAAGGCGTTTCGTCGCAGTCTTTT.

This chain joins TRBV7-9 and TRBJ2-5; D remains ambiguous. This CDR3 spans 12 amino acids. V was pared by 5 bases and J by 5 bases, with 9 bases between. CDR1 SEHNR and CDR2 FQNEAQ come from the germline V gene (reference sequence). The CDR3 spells CASSQTGETQYF. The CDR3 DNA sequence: TGTGCCAGCAGCCAAACTGGGGAGACCCAGTACTTC.

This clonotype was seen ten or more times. CDR3 nucleotides: TGTGCCAGCAGCCCAGGATTACAGGGGGTTTCGAACACCGGGGAGCTGTTTTTT. Its protein product is CASSPGLQGVSNTGELFF. The chain recombines TRBV7-9 with TRBJ2-2; 8 nucleotides match TRBD1. V dropped 5 bases and J dropped 0; count of bases not matched to a gene: 11. Germline V gene data show CDR1 as SEHNR and CDR2 as FQNEAQ (reference sequence). This CDR3 contains 18 residues.

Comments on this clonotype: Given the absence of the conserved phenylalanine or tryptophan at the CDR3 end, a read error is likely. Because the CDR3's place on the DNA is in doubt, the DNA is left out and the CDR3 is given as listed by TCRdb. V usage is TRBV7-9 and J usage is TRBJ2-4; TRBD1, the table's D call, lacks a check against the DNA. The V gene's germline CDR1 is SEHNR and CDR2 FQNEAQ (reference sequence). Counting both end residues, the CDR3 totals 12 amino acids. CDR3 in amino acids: CASGVAGNRRNY.

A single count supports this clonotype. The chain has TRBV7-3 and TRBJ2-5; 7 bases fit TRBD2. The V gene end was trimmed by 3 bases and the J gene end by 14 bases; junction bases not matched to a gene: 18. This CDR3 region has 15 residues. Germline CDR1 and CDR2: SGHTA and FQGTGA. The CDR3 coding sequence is TGTGCCAGCAGCTTGAGCGGGACTTATGGACCGATCCACTACTTC. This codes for CASSLSGTYGPIHYF.

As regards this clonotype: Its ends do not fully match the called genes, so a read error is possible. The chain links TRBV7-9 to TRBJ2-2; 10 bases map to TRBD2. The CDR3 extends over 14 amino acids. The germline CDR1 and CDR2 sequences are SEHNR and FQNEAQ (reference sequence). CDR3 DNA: TGTGCCAGCAGCTTAAGCGGGGGGGCCGGTGAGCTGTTTTTT. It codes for CASSLSGGAGELFF. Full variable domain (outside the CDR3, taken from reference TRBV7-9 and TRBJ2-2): DTGVSQNPRHKITKRGQNVTFRCDPISEHNRLYWYRQTLGQGPEFLTYFQNEAQLEKSRLLSDRFSAERPKGSFSTLEIQRTEQGDSAMYLCASSLSGGAGELFFGEGSRLTVL.

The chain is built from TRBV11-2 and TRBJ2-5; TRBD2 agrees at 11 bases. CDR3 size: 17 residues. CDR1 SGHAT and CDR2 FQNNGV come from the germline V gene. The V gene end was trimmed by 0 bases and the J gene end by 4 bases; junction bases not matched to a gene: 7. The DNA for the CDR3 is TGTGCCAGCAGCTTAGAGACTAGCGGGACTTGGGGAGAGACCCAGTACTTC. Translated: CASSLETSGTWGETQYF. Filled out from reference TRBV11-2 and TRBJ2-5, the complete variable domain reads EAGVAQSPRYKIIEKRQSVAFWCNPISGHATLYWYQQILGQGPKLLIQFQNNGVVDDSQLPKDRFSAERLKGVDSTLKIQPAKLEDSAVYLCASSLETSGTWGETQYFGPGTRLLVL.

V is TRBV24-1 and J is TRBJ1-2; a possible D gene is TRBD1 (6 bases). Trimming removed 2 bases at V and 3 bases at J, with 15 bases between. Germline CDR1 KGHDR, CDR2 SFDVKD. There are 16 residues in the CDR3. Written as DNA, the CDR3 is TGTGCCACCAGTGATTACCGGGACAAGGGGTACTATGGCTACACCTTC. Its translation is CATSDYRDKGYYGYTF.

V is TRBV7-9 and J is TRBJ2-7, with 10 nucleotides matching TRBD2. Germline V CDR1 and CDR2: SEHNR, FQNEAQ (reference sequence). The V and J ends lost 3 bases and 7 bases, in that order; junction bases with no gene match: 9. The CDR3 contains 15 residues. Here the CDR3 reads CASSLELAGDNEQYV. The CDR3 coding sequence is TGTGCCAGCAGCTTGGAGCTAGCGGGGGACAATGAGCAGTACGTC.

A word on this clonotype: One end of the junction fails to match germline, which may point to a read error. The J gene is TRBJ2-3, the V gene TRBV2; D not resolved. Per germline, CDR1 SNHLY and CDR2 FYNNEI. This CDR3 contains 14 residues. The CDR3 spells CASSLTSVHNEQFF. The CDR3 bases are TGTGCCAGCAGTTTGACGTCAGTTCACAATGAGCAGTTCTTT.

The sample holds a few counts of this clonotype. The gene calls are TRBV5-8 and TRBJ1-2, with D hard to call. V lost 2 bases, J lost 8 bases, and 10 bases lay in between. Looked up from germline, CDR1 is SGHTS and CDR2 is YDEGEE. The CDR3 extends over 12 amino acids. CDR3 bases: TGTGCCAGCAGCTTTACTAGCGGCGGCTACACCTTC. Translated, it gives CASSFTSGGYTF.

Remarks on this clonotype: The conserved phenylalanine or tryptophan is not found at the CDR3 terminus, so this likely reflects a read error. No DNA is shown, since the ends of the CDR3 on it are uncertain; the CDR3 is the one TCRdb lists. CDR3 in amino acids: CASGEGGTDTQYFGFG. V and J are TRBV2 and TRBJ2-1; the table's TRBD2 call for D was not verified on the DNA. Germline CDR1 SNHLY, CDR2 FYNNEI. The CDR3 contains 16 residues when both ends are counted.

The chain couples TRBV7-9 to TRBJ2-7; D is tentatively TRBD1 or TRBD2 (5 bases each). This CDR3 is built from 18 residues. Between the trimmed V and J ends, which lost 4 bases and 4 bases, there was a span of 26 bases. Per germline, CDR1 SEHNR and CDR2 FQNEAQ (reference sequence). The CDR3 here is CASSSRDKQGTVEYEQYV. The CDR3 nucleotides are TGTGCCAGCAGCTCTCGTGACAAGCAAGGGACCGTGGAGTACGAGCAGTACGTC.

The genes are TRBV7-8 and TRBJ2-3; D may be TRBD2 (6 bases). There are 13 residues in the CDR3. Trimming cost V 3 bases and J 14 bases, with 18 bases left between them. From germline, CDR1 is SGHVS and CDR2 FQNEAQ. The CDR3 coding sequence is TGTGCCAGCAGCTTCGGGGGAAGTCCCAATACGTATTTT. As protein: CASSFGGSPNTYF.

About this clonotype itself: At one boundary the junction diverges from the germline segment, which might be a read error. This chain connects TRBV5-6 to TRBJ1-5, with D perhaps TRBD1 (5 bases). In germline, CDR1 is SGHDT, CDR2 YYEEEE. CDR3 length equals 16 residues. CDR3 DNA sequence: TGTGCCAGCAGCTCGCGTGGGACGGTCTTAAATCGGCCCCAGCATTTT. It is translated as CASSSRGTVLNRPQHF.

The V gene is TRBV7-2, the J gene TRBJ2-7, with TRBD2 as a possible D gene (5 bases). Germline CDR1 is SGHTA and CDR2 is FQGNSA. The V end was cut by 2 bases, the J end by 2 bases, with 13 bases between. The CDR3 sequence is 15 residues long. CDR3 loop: CASSLRATGTYEQYF. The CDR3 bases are TGTGCCAGCAGCTTACGGGCGACCGGGACCTACGAGCAGTACTTC.

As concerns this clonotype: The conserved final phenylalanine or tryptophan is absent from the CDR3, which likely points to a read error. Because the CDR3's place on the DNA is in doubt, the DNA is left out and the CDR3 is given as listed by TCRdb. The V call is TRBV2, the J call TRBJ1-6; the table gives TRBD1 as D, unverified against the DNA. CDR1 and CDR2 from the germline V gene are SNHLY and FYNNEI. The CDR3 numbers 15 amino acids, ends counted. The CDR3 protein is CASGDGGTDTQPFHS.

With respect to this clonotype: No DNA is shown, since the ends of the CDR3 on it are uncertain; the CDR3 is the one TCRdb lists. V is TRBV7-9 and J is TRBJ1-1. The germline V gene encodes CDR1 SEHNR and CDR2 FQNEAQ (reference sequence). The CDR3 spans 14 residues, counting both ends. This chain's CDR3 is CAGLGARECQYFGF.

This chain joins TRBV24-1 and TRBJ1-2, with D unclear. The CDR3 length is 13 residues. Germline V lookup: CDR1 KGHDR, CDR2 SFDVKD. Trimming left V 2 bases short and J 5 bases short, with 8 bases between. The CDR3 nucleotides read TGTGCCACCAGTGATTCTGCGGATTATGGCTACACCTTC. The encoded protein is CATSDSADYGYTF.

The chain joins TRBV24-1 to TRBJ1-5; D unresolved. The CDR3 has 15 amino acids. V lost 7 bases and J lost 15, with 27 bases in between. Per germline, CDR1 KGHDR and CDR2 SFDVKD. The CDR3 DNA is TGTGCCACCAGCCCAGGTGACAATCAGACCCAGCATTTGCATTTT. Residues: CATSPGDNQTQHLHF.